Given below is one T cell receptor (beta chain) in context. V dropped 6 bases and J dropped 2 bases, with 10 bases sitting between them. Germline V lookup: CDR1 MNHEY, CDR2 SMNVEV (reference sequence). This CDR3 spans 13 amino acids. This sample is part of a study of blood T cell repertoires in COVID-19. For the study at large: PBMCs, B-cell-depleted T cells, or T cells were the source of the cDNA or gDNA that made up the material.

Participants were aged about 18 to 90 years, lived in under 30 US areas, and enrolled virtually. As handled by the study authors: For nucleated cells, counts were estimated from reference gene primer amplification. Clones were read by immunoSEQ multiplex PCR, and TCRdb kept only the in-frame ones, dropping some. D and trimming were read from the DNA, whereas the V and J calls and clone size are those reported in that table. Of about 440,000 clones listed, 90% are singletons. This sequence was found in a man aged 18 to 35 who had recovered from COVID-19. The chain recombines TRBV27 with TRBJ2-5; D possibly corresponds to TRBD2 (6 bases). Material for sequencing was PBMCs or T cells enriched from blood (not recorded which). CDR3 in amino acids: CASRQAGQETQYF. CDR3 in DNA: TGTGCCAGCAGGCAAGCGGGTCAAGAGACCCAGTACTTC.